The 11 T cell receptor beta chains presented below share a single source sample, sequenced in a study of T cells after somatic rescue of genetic block. Produced via immunoSEQ multiplex PCR; TCRdb's table is partial and in-frame only. The sample shows over 14,000 clones, 70% to 80% of them seen only once. The sequencing input was peripheral blood mononuclear cells (PBMCs). The receptors originated from a boy aged 5-17 years.

The chain combines TRBV28 with TRBJ2-7; D gene unclear. CDR3 length equals 13 residues. The germline V gene encodes CDR1 MDHEN and CDR2 SYDVKM. The V gene lost 9 bases and the J gene lost 12 bases, with 24 bases spanning the gap. The CDR3 sequence: CASSSSRAYMRYF. In nucleotides, the CDR3 is TGTGCCAGTTCCTCCTCCCGGGCCTACATGAGGTACTTC.

The rearrangement links TRBV7-3 to TRBJ2-1; the D gene is possibly TRBD1 (5 bases). Germline V gene sequence: CDR1 SGHTA, CDR2 FQGTGA. V gave up 5 bases and J gave up 4 bases, with 15 bases separating them. The length of the CDR3 is 15 residues. The CDR3 DNA is TGTGCCAGCAGCCGAGACAGTTCCTTTTACAATGAGCAGTTCTTC. Protein: CASSRDSSFYNEQFF.

The J gene is TRBJ1-4, the V gene TRBV6-5; D is unclear. Germline V gene data show CDR1 as MNHEY and CDR2 as SVGAGI. V shed 4 bases and J shed 6 bases, with 15 bases lying between them. This CDR3 contains 15 residues. CDR3: CASSSRFYGDEKLFF. The DNA for the CDR3 is TGTGCCAGCAGTTCCCGGTTCTATGGGGATGAAAAACTGTTTTTT.

The V gene is TRBV6-9, the J gene TRBJ1-1; no clear D gene. V was cut by 3 bases and J by 7 bases, with 6 bases left in between. Germline loops: CDR1 MNHGY, CDR2 SVAAGI. The CDR3 consists of 11 residues. The CDR3 reads CASSYQSEAFF. In nucleotides, the CDR3 is TGTGCCAGCAGTTACCAGAGTGAAGCTTTCTTT.

The J gene is TRBJ2-2, the V gene TRBV4-1; TRBD2 aligns across 12 bases. CDR1 and CDR2 (germline): MGHRA, YSYEKL. The CDR3 is made up of 17 amino acids. With 4 bases clipped from V and 0 bases from J, the junction kept 3 bases outside the gene matches. The CDR3 nucleotides read TGCGCCAGCAGCCTGAGGACTAGCGGGGCGAACACCGGGGAGCTGTTTTTT. Its protein is CASSLRTSGANTGELFF.

The V and J genes are TRBV5-1 and TRBJ2-7; 7 bases match TRBD1. The junction had 7 bases not matched to a gene; V was cut back by 3 bases and J by 7 bases. Germline V gives CDR1 SGHRS, CDR2 YFSETQ. The CDR3 is made up of 13 amino acids. The CDR3 DNA is TGCGCCAGCAGCTGGACAGGCCTGGTGGAGCAGTACTTC. It is translated as CASSWTGLVEQYF.

The V and J genes are TRBV15 and TRBJ1-3; D perhaps matches TRBD1 (5 bases). Germline V CDR1 and CDR2: LNHNV, YYDKDF (reference sequence). Trimming pared 6 bases from V and 0 bases from J, leaving 21 bases between. CDR3 length equals 18 residues. The CDR3 protein is CATSVPLGGGISGNTIYF. The CDR3 DNA follows: TGTGCCACCAGTGTCCCGCTGGGGGGGGGTATCTCTGGAAACACCATATATTTT.

V usage is TRBV4-1 and J usage is TRBJ2-1; weak D call: TRBD1 (5 bases). V gave up 0 bases and J gave up 8 bases, with 11 bases separating them. This CDR3 contains 14 residues. Per germline, CDR1 MGHRA and CDR2 YSYEKL. The CDR3 sequence is CASSQDHTQDEQFF. CDR3 DNA: TGCGCCAGCAGCCAAGATCACACACAGGATGAGCAGTTCTTC.

V and J are TRBV10-3 and TRBJ2-6; TRBD1 matches at 9 bases. Germline CDR1 ENHRY, CDR2 SYGVKD. The CDR3 totals 16 residues. Trimming cost V 3 bases and J 4 bases; bases outside gene matches: 4. The CDR3 coding sequence is TGTGCCATCAGTGAACAGGGGGCGTTAGGGGCCAACGTCCTGACTTTC. This translates into CAISEQGALGANVLTF.

This rearrangement joins TRBV28 to TRBJ1-5; D is undetermined. The CDR3 is 15 residues long. CDR1 and CDR2 (germline): MDHEN, SYDVKM. The ends were cut back, 6 bases at V and 3 bases at J, with 15 bases in the middle. The CDR3 DNA is TGTGCCAGCAGACAAGAGGATGAGTTCAATCAGCCCCAGCATTTT. Its protein product is CASRQEDEFNQPQHF. The complete variable domain, with remaining parts taken from reference TRBV28 and TRBJ1-5, reads DVKVTQSSRYLVKRTGEKVFLECVQDMDHENMFWYRQDPGLGLRLIYFSYDVKMKEKGDIPEGYSVSREKKERFSLILESASTNQTSMYLCASRQEDEFNQPQHFGDGTRLSIL.

This chain uses TRBV18 with TRBJ1-6; D is uncertain. Germline values: CDR1 KGHSH, CDR2 LQKENI. V lost 5 bases to trimming and J lost 4 bases, with 12 bases between them. The CDR3 is made up of 15 amino acids. The DNA of the CDR3 is TGTGCCAGCTCAGATCCCGGAGGTTATAATTCACCCCTCCACTTT. Protein sequence: CASSDPGGYNSPLHF.